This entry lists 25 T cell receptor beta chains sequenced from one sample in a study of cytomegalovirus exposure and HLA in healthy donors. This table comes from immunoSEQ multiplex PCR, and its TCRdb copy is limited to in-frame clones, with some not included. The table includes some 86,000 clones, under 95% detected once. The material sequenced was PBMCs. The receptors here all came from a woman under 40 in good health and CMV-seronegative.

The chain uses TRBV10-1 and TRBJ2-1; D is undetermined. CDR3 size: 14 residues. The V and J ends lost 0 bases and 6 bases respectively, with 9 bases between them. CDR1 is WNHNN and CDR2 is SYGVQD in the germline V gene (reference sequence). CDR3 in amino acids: CASSESSRPNEQFF. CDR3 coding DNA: TGCGCCAGCAGTGAGTCTTCTAGGCCCAATGAGCAGTTCTTC.

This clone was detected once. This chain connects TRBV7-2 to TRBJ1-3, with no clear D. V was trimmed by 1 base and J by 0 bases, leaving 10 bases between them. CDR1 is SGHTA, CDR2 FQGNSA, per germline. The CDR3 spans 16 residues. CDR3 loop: CASSLVQLSSGNTIYF. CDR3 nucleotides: TGTGCCAGCAGCTTAGTTCAGTTAAGCTCTGGAAACACCATATATTTT.

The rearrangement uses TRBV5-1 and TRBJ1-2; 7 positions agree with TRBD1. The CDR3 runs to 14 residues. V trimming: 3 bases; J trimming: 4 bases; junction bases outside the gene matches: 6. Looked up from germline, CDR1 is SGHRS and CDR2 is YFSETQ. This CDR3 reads CASSSGTDFYGYTF. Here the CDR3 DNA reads TGCGCCAGCAGCTCCGGGACAGATTTCTATGGCTACACCTTC. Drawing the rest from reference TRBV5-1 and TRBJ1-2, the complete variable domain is KAGVTQTPRYLIKTRGQQVTLSCSPISGHRSVSWYQQTPGQGLQFLFEYFSETQRNKGNFPGRFSGRQFSNSRSEMNVSTLELGDSALYLCASSSGTDFYGYTFGSGTRLTVV.

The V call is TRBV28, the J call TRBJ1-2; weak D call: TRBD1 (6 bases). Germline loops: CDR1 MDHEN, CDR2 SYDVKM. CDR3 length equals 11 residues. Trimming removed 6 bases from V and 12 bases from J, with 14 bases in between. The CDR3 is CASRADRTHTF. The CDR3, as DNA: TGTGCCAGCAGAGCTGACAGGACCCACACCTTC.

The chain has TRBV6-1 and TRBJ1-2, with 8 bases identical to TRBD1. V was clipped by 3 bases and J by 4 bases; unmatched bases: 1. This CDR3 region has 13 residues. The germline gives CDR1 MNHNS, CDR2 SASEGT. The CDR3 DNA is TGTGCCAGCAGTGAGGGACAGGCCTATGGCTACACCTTC. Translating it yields CASSEGQAYGYTF.

The DNA for the CDR3 is TGCGCCAGCCAAACCAGCGCCAACTATGGCTACACCTTC. It codes for CASQTSANYGYTF. The chain employs TRBV10-1 and TRBJ1-2; D remains unclear. The V end was cut by 8 bases, the J end by 2 bases, with 12 bases between. CDR1 is WNHNN and CDR2 is SYGVQD in the germline V gene (reference sequence). The CDR3 is made up of 13 amino acids.

Written as DNA, the CDR3 is TGTGCCAGCAGCCAGGGGAAGACAACGGGATATGACCCCCAGCATTTT. This sequence encodes CASSQGKTTGYDPQHF. The rearrangement uses TRBV4-2 and TRBJ1-5, with D hard to call. Germline values: CDR1 LGHNA, CDR2 YNFKEQ. V was clipped by 3 bases and J by 10 bases, with 22 bases between them. The CDR3 runs 16 residues.

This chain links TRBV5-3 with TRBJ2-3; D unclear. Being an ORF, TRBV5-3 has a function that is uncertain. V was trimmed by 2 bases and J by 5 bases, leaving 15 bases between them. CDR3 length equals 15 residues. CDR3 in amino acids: CARSFGYQHRDTQYF. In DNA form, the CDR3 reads TGTGCCAGAAGCTTTGGATATCAACACAGAGATACGCAGTATTTT.

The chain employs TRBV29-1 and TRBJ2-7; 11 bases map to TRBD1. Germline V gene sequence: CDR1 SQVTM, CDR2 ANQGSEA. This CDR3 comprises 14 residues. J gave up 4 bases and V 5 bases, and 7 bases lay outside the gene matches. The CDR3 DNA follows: TGCAGCGTTCGGGCCGGGACAGGGGGTTACGAGCAGTACTTC. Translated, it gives CSVRAGTGGYEQYF.

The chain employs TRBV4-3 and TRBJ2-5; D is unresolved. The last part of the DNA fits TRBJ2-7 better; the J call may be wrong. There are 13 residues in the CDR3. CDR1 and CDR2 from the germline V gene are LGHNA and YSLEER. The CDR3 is CASSQDQAYEQYF. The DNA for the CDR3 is TGCGCCAGCAGCCAAGATCAGGCCTACGAGCAGTACTTC.

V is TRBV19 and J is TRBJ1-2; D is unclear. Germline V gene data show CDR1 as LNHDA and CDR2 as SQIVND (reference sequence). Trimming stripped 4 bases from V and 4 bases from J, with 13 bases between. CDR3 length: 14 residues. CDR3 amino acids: CASSTLEVRYGYTF. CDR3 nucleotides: TGTGCCAGTAGTACCCTAGAGGTCCGCTATGGCTACACCTTC.

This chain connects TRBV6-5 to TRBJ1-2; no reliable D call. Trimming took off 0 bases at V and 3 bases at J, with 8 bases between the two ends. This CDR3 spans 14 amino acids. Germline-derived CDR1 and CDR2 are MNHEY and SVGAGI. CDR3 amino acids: CASSYSGGDYGYTF. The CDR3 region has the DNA TGTGCCAGCAGTTACTCGGGCGGGGACTATGGCTACACCTTC.

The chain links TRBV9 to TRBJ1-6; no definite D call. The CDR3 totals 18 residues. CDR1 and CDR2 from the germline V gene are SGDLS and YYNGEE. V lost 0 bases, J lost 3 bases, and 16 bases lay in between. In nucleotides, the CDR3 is TGTGCCAGCAGCGTAGAGTTCGCCAGGCTTGTCTATAATTCACCCCTCCACTTT. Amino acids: CASSVEFARLVYNSPLHF.

The DNA of the CDR3 is TGTGCCAGCTCACCAATGCGGATCAATCAGCCCCAGCATTTT. Encoded protein: CASSPMRINQPQHF. The chain links TRBV18 to TRBJ1-5, with D hard to call. The CDR3 totals 14 residues. V was pared by 2 bases and J by 3 bases, with 8 bases between. Per germline, CDR1 KGHSH and CDR2 LQKENI.

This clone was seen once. CDR3 amino acids: CASSLGQGARTDTQYF. The CDR3 nucleotides are TGTGCCAGTAGTCTGGGACAGGGGGCTAGGACAGATACGCAGTATTTT. The gene calls are TRBV19 and TRBJ2-3, with 12 bases fitting TRBD1. The V segment lost 5 bases and the J segment 3 bases; nucleotides outside the gene matches: 6. CDR1 is LNHDA, CDR2 SQIVND, per germline (reference sequence). The CDR3 length is 16 residues. The full variable domain, in which reference TRBV19 and TRBJ2-3 provide the parts outside the CDR3, is DGGITQSPKYLFRKEGQNVTLSCEQNLNHDAMYWYRQDPGQGLRLIYYSQIVNDFQKGDIAEGYSVSREKKESFPLTVTSAQKNPTAFYLCASSLGQGARTDTQYFGPGTRLTVL.

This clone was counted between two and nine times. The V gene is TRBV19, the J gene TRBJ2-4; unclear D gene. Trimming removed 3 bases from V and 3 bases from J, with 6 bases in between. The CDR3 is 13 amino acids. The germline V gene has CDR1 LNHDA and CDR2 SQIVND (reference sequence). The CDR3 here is CASSMGSKNIQYF. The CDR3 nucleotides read TGTGCCAGTAGTATGGGCAGCAAAAACATTCAGTACTTC.

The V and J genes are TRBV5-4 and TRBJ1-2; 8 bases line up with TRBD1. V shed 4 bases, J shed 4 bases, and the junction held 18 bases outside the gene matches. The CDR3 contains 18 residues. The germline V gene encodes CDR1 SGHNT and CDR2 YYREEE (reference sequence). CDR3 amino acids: CASSQPGTGGYQVYGYTF. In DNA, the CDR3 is TGTGCCAGCAGCCAGCCTGGGACAGGAGGGTATCAGGTCTATGGCTACACCTTC.

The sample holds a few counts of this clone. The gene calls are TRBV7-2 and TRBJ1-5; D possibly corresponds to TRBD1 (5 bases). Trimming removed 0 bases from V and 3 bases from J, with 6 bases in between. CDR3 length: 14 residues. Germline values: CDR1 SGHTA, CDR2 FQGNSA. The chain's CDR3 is CASSLAGVNQPQHF. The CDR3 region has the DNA TGTGCCAGCAGCTTAGCAGGGGTCAATCAGCCCCAGCATTTT.

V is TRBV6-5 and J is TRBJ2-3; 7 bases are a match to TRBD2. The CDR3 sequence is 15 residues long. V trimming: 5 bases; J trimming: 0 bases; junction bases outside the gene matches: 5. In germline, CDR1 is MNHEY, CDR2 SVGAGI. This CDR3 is CASSILAHSTDTQYF. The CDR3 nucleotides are TGTGCCAGCAGTATACTAGCGCATAGCACAGATACGCAGTATTTT.

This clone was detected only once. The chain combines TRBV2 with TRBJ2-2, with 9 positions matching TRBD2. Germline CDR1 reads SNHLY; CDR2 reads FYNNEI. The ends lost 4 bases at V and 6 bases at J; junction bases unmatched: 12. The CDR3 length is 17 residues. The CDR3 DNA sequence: TGTGCCAGCAGTGGGCTGGGGCTAGCGGGGTTGGCCGGGGAGCTGTTTTTT. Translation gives CASSGLGLAGLAGELFF.

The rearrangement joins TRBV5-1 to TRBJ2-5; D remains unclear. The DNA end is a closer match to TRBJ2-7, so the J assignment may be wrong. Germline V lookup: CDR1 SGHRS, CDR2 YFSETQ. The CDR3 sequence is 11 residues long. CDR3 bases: TGCGCCAGCAGCTTGGACTACGAGCAGTACTTC. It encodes CASSLDYEQYF.

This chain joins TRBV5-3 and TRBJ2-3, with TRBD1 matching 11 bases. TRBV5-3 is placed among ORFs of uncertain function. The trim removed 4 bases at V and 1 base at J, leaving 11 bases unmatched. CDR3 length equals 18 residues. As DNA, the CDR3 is TGTGCCAGAAGCACCGCTGGACAGGGGGCAACCTGCACAGATACGCAGTATTTT. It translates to CARSTAGQGATCTDTQYF.

The CDR3 nucleotides read TGTGCCAGCAGCTTCCAGGGTCTTACAACTAATGAAAAACTGTTTTTT. Translating gives CASSFQGLTTNEKLFF. The V gene is TRBV7-9, the J gene TRBJ1-4; D is perhaps TRBD1 (5 bases). Per germline, CDR1 SEHNR and CDR2 FQNEAQ (reference sequence). V shed 3 bases and J shed 0 bases, with 11 bases lying between them. The CDR3 is 16 amino acids. Full variable domain (remainder filled in from reference TRBV7-9 and TRBJ1-4): DTGVSQNPRHKITKRGQNVTFRCDPISEHNRLYWYRQTLGQGPEFLTYFQNEAQLEKSRLLSDRFSAERPKGSFSTLEIQRTEQGDSAMYLCASSFQGLTTNEKLFFGSGTQLSVL.

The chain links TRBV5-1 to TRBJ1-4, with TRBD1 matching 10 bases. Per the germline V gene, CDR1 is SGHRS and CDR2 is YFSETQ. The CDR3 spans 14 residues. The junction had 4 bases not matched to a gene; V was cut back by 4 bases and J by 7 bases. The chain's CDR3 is CASSTRTGGEKLFF. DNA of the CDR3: TGCGCCAGCAGCACACGGACAGGGGGTGAAAAACTGTTTTTT.

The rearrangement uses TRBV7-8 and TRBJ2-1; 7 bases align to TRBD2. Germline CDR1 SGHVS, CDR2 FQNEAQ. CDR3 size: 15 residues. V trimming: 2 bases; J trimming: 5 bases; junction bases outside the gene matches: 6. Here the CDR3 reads CASSLLGTTHNEQFF. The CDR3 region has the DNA TGTGCCAGCAGCTTATTAGGGACTACCCACAATGAGCAGTTCTTC.